The sequence of this T cell receptor beta chain was determined in a study of shared clonotypes between healthy human individuals (dated by TCRdb to between 2020 and 2021). Regarding the research as a whole: The cohort included three men and a couple of women between 18 and 49 years of age. Different laboratories and diverse techniques were used to prepare libraries and sequence TCR repertoires, to increase sequencing depth and limit assay-specific biases. For each donor, three plates each were used for CD4 naive and CD4 memory, two plates were used for CD8 naive, and one plate was used for CD8 memory. Leukapheresis yielded between about 0.9 and 9 billion PBMCs per donor. To estimate repertoire size and how much clonotype sharing occurs between individuals, the study deeply sequenced the blood TCR repertoires of five healthy adults.

TCR CDR3 regions were amplified from genomic DNA by multiplex PCR using the deep immunoSEQ assay. Genomic DNA extracted from each cell subset was distributed evenly over all wells of several immunoSEQ 96-well plates, and each plate served as one replicate. For sorted subsets, each replicate PCR was loaded with around 200 ng genomic DNA, equivalent to about 30,000 T cell genomes. The purified libraries were quantified using a Qubit 3.0 fluorometer, sized with a Bioanalyzer 2100, and then quantified again using the KAPA Library Quantification kit. A separate single-read 150-cycle Illumina NextSeq 550 flow cell was used to sequence each immunoSEQ 96-well plate. On the authors' methods: Because the immunoSEQ output held only junctional sequences and lacked quality scores, the filtering could not match the filtering applied to full-length reads. Sequences were annotated with PyIR, a Python wrapper for IgBLAST v1.9, and V/J genes and CDR3 were assigned using IMGT germline references. Reads with weak V/J assignments (E-value above 1e-6), missing CDR3, stop codons, out-of-frame junctions, or ambiguous translated residues were removed. V3J clonotypes were defined as sequences sharing the same inferred V gene, J gene, and CDR3 amino acid sequence. Percentage overlap between repertoires was calculated by dividing the number of shared unique clonotypes by the size of the smaller repertoire. RTK rarefaction, the Chao1 estimator, and Recon v2.1 estimates of unobserved clonotypes were used to assess repertoire richness. Generation probabilities were computed with OLGA for all TCRbeta clonotypes obtained by the gDNA method from a few donors. What TCRdb holds here is the immuneACCESS table cut down to in-frame rearrangements. Part of the clones is not present; checked against another copy, under half of the missing clones reflect an unresolved V gene, and the others are unexplained. Clone size and the V and J calls come from that table; the DNA yielded D and trimming. The sample table holds hundreds of thousands of clones, of which around 97% were seen once. In total, the top ten clones hold roughly 0.055% of the sample.

The CDR3 spans 13 residues, from the cysteine through the phenylalanine. CDR3 DNA only is kept here, 39 bases in frame from base 1. The V and J ends are trimmed by 2 bases and 8 bases, leaving 12 bases between them. The CDR1 and CDR2 encoded by the germline V gene are MGHRA and YSYEKL. There are a few counts of this clone. The target of this receptor is not known. No qualities accompany the bases; no much larger clone lies one base away. The donors were healthy, HIV-negative adults with no recently reported acute infections or vaccinations. Every donor was a Caucasian adult residing in Nashville, Tennessee, USA. CD4+ T cells were enriched by magnetic negative selection, after which naive cells were positively selected on CD45RA and the negative fraction was taken as the memory subset. Blood was collected by leukapheresis, and PBMCs were isolated by Ficoll-Histopaque density gradient centrifugation and then cryopreserved in liquid nitrogen vapor phase. Analytical flow cytometry was used to check the purity and quantity of each magnetically sorted T cell population. Genomic DNA was isolated from each sorted fraction and quantified by UV absorbance on a Nanodrop 2000c.

Study-level results and caveats: Clonotypes shared by all four sorted-subset donors showed higher generation probabilities than non-shared clonotypes. Sampling was restricted to blood, and TCR repertoires in tissues likely differ from the TCR repertoires found in blood. Even with the large sequencing depth, rarefaction of the sorted-subset datasets indicated that sequencing was incomplete. Because the study included only a small number of donors, the genetic and exposure-history diversity represented was limited. Estimated clonotype richness was generally larger for naive than for memory subsets. Pairwise subsampling led to the expectation that sequencing depth would affect the degree of clonotype sharing among donors. Roughly 5% of naive CD4, 3.5% of naive CD8, around 2.3% of memory CD4, and 0.35% to 0.5% of memory CD8 clonotypes were shared across a few donors.

This receptor chain uses TRBV4-1 and TRBJ1-2; the best D guess is TRBD1, with 6 bases matching. The source material was naive CD4+ T cells sorted from blood. This specimen's cell subset or site label, per the study, means: CD45RA+ positively selected. The sequence derives from a woman aged 30 to 39 in good health. The DNA is as follows: TGCGCCAGCAGCCAAAACGGACAGCAGGGCTACACCTTC. Its coded protein is CASSQNGQQGYTF.